This T cell receptor (beta chain) emerged from a study of CXCR3-negative and CXCR3-positive naive CD8 T cells. The study's findings and limits: Comparably high diversity was seen in both naive subsets, and much lower diversity in memory CD8+ cells. Most assays used freshly isolated PBMCs, as cryopreservation partially reduced CXCR3.

Worth noting for this clonotype: The antigen is undetermined.

Germline lookup yields CDR1 SGHAT and CDR2 FQNNGV. This CDR3 region has 12 residues. UMI labels and 5' RACE were used to prepare the TRB cDNA libraries. TCRdb re-called the 5' RACE reads and catalogs CDR3 proteins one per entry, DNA excluded. Its listing shows nearly 45,000 distinct CDR3 sequences. What was sequenced was memory CD8+ T cells from blood. The chain couples TRBV11-2 to TRBJ2-7. The receptor was isolated from a human donor in good health. Some clones in this sample may be carry-over from other donors' samples. The chain's CDR3 is CASSLGWNEQYF.